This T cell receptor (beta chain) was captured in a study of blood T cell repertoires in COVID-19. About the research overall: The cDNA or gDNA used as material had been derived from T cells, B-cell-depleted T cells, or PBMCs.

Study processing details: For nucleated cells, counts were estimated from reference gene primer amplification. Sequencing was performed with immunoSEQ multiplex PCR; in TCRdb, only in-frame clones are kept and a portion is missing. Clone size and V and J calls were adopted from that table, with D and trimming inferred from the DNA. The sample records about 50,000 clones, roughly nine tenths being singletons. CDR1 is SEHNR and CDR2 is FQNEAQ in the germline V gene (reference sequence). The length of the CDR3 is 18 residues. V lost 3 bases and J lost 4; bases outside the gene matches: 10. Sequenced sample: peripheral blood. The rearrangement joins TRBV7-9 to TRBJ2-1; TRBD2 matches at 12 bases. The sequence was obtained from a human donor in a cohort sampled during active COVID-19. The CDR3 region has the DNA TGTGCCAGCAGCTTCCCAAGTTACGGGACTAGCGGGTACAATGAGCAGTTCTTC. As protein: CASSFPSYGTSGYNEQFF.